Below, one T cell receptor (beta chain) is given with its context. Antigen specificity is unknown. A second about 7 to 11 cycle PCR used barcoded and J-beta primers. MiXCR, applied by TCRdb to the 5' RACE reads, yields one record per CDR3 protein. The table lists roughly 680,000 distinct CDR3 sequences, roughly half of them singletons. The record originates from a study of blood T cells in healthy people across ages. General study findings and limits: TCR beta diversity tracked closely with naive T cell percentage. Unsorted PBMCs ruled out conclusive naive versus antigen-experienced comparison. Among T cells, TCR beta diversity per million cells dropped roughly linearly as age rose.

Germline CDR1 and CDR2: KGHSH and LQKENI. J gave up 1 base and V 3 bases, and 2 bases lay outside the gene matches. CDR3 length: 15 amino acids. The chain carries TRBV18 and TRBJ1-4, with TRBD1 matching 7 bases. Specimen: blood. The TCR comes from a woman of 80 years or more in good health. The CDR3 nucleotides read TGTGCCAGCTCACCTAACAGGGGAACTAATGAAAAACTGTTTTTT. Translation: CASSPNRGTNEKLFF.